A single sample gave rise to the 9 T cell receptor beta chains below, sequenced in a study of long-term antiretroviral therapy in people with HIV. With survey level as its setting, the immunoSEQ assay was v3.0. TCRdb's copy holds only in-frame clones and misses some; the assay was immunoSEQ multiplex PCR. The table shows around 20,000 clones, with around 87% occurring only once. The input for sequencing was unsorted PBMCs, taken 0.2 years before starting antiretroviral therapy. These receptors all stem from a man between 18 and 35 years old with HIV.

This rearrangement joins TRBV5-4 to TRBJ2-2; D may be TRBD1 (6 bases). CDR3 length: 13 amino acids. The germline V and J ends were trimmed by 2 bases and 6 bases, with 8 bases remaining between them. The germline gives CDR1 SGHNT, CDR2 YYREEE (reference sequence). CDR3 sequence: CASSLQGSGELFF. The CDR3 DNA sequence: TGTGCCAGCAGCTTACAGGGATCCGGGGAGCTGTTTTTT.

V gene TRBV6-5 combines with J gene TRBJ2-3; maybe TRBD2 (6 bases). The germline V gene has CDR1 MNHEY and CDR2 SVGAGI. V shed 5 bases and J shed 3 bases, with 12 bases lying between them. This CDR3 region has 14 residues. CDR3: CASSEVRETDTQYF. DNA of the CDR3: TGTGCCAGCAGTGAGGTCCGGGAGACAGATACGCAGTATTTT.

The chain uses TRBV9 and TRBJ2-7, with D uncertain. CDR1 is SGDLS and CDR2 is YYNGEE in the germline V gene. The CDR3 has 13 residues. Trimming stripped 4 bases from V and 6 bases from J, with 14 bases between. CDR3 residues: CASSQSPSSEQYF. CDR3 bases: TGTGCCAGCAGCCAGAGCCCAAGCAGCGAGCAGTACTTC.

V usage is TRBV18 and J usage is TRBJ1-2; TRBD1 agrees at 7 bases. In germline, CDR1 is KGHSH, CDR2 LQKENI. This CDR3 has 15 residues. J was trimmed by 6 bases and V by 0 bases; bases with no gene match: 7. The CDR3 protein is CASSPPVVGTDGYTF. The DNA of the CDR3 is TGTGCCAGCTCACCACCGGTTGTCGGGACAGATGGCTACACCTTC.

This clone has only one observation. V and J are TRBV15 and TRBJ1-1, with D perhaps matching TRBD1 (6 bases). CDR1 and CDR2 (germline): LNHNV, YYDKDF (reference sequence). V shed 5 bases and J shed 11 bases, with 21 bases lying between them. The CDR3 consists of 14 residues. This chain's CDR3 is CATSGWGTKEWAFF. The CDR3 DNA follows: TGTGCCACCAGCGGGTGGGGGACAAAAGAATGGGCTTTCTTT.

The chain recombines TRBV29-1 with TRBJ2-1, with 10 bases that match TRBD2. This CDR3 has 13 amino acids. The trim removed 3 bases at V and 10 bases at J, leaving 6 bases unmatched. Germline V gene lookup returns CDR1 SQVTM and CDR2 ANQGSEA. Written as DNA, the CDR3 is TGCAGCGTTGATGTAGCGGGAGGAGAGGAGCAGTTCTTC. It yields the protein CSVDVAGGEEQFF.

CDR3 amino acids: CASSEARRVFYNEQFF. CDR3 DNA: TGTGCCAGCAGTGAAGCACGACGGGTGTTCTACAATGAGCAGTTCTTC. This chain links TRBV6-1 with TRBJ2-1; D not resolved. The CDR3 runs 16 residues. Germline lookup yields CDR1 MNHNS and CDR2 SASEGT. Trimming cost V 0 bases and J 3 bases, with 12 bases left between them.

This sequence joins TRBV4-3 and TRBJ2-7, with D maybe TRBD1 (5 bases). V lost 6 bases and J 0 bases, leaving 9 bases between the germline ends. The CDR3 is made up of 13 amino acids. Looked up from germline, CDR1 is LGHNA and CDR2 is YSLEER. CDR3 residues: CASSLTDSYEQYF. The CDR3 DNA reads TGCGCCAGCAGTCTGACAGACTCCTACGAGCAGTACTTC.

The chain joins TRBV29-1 to TRBJ1-1; tentative D call: TRBD1 (6 bases). The CDR3 has 13 residues. The V gene's germline CDR1 is SQVTM and CDR2 ANQGSEA. Trimming removed 7 bases at V and 5 bases at J, with 17 bases between. The CDR3 spells CSGGSGDGTEAFF. The CDR3 DNA sequence: TGCAGCGGTGGGTCAGGGGATGGGACTGAAGCTTTCTTT.